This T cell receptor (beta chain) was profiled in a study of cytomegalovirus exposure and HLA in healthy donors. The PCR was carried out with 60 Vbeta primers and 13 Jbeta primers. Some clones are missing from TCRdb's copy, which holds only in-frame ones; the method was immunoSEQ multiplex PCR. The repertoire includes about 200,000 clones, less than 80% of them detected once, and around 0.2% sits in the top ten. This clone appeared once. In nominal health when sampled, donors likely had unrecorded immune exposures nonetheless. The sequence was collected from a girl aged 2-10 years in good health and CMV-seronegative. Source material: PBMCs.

The CDR3: CASSAKQGNYGYTF. The CDR3 DNA reads TGTGCCAGCAGTGCCAAACAGGGGAACTATGGCTACACCTTC. The J gene is TRBJ1-2, the V gene TRBV2; 7 bases map to TRBD1. CDR1 SNHLY and CDR2 FYNNEI come from the germline V gene. CDR3 length: 14 amino acids. V shed 4 bases, J shed 2 bases, and the junction held 4 bases outside the gene matches.